Given below is one T cell receptor beta chain in context. The data derive from a study of blood T cell repertoires in COVID-19. Study in general: Samples of COVID-19 (acute and convalescent) were obtained from the United States, Italy and Spain. Sources were T cells, B-cell-depleted T cells, or PBMCs; the material itself was cDNA or gDNA.

Patients at the Seattle site were enrolled during active infection and followed longitudinally. In the study's own analysis: It was from reference gene primer amplification that nucleated cell counts were estimated. Using immunoSEQ multiplex PCR, the repertoire was profiled, and TCRdb retains in-frame clones only, with some absent. V, J and clone size are taken as reported in that table, and D and trimming were inferred from the DNA itself. The sample carries 350,000 or so clones, around nine tenths recorded once. This TCR derives from a woman aged 60-75 years with COVID-19, enrolled during active disease. Sequenced: peripheral blood.

The CDR3 DNA reads TGTGCCAGCAGCTTAGGCGGGGGAGAGACCCAGTACTTC. Its protein product is CASSLGGGETQYF. The genes are TRBV7-3 and TRBJ2-5; 7 positions match TRBD2. Trimming at V came to 2 bases and at J to 4 bases, leaving 1 base not matched to a gene. The CDR3 extends over 13 amino acids. Germline V gene data show CDR1 as SGHTA and CDR2 as FQGTGA.